This T cell receptor (beta chain) was obtained from a study of technical replicates of blood from a few donors. This CDR3 contains 14 residues. CDR1 is SGHRS, CDR2 YFSETQ, per germline. Trimming took 0 bases from V and 5 from J; bases not matched to a gene: 0. Some clones are missing from TCRdb's copy, which holds only in-frame ones; the method was immunoSEQ multiplex PCR. Seen here are some 56,000 clones, around 95% observed once, and the top ten hold 4.2%. The sequence was collected from a human donor in good health. Some clones in this sample may be carry-over from other donors' samples. The chain carries TRBV5-1 and TRBJ1-4, with TRBD1 identical over 8 bases. The sample taken for sequencing was PBMCs. CDR3: CASSLGQGNEKLFF. The CDR3 region has the DNA TGCGCCAGCAGCTTGGGACAGGGGAATGAAAAACTGTTTTTT.